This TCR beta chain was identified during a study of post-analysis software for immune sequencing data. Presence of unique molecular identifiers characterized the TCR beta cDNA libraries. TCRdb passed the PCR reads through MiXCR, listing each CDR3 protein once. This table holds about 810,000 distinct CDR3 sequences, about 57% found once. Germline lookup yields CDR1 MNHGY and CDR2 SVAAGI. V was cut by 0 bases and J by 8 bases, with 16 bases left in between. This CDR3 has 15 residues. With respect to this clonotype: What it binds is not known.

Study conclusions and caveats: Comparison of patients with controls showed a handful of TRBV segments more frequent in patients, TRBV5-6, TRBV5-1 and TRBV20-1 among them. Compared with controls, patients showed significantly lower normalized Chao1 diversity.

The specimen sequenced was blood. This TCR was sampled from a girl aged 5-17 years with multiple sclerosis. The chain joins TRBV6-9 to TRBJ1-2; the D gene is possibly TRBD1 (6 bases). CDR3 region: CASSYSRWGARGYTF. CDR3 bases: TGTGCCAGCAGTTATTCCCGTTGGGGGGCGCGAGGCTACACCTTC.